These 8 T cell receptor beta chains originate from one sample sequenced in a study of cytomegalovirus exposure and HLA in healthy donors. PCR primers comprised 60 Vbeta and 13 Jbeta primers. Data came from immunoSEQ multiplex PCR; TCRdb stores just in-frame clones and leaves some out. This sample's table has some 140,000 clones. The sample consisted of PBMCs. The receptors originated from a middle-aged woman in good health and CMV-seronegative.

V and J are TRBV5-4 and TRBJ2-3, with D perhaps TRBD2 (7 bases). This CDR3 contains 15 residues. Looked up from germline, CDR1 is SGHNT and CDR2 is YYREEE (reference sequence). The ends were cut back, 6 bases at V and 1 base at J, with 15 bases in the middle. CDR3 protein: CASTLGGVGTDTQYF. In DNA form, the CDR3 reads TGTGCCAGCACGCTAGGGGGGGTTGGCACAGATACGCAGTATTTT.

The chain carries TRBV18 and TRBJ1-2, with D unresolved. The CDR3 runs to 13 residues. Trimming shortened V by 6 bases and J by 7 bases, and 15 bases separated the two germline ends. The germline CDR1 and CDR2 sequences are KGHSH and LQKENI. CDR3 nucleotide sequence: TGTGCCAGCTCTCCGGAGAAGGGAGCTGGCTACACCTTC. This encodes CASSPEKGAGYTF.

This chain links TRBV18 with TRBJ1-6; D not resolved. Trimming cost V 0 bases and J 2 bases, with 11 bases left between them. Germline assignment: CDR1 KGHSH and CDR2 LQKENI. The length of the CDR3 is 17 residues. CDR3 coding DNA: TGTGCCAGCTCACCACCAAACGGTGTGACCTATAATTCACCCCTCCACTTT. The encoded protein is CASSPPNGVTYNSPLHF.

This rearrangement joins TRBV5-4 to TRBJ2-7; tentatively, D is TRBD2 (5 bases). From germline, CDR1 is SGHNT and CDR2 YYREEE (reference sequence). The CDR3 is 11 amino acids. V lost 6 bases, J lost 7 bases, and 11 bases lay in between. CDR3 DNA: TGTGCCAGCAAATCGCCGGGGGAGCAGTACTTC. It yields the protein CASKSPGEQYF.

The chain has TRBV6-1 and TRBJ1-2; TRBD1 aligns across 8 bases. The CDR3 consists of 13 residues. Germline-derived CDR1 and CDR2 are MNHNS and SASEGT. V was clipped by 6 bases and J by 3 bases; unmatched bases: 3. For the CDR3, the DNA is TGTGCCAGCAGGGGACAGGCCTACTATGGCTACACCTTC. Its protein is CASRGQAYYGYTF.

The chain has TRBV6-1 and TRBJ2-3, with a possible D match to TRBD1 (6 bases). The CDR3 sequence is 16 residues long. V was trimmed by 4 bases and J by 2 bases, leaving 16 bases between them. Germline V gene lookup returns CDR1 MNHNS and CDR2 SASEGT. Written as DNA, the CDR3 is TGTGCCAGCAGTGGCCTACAGGGCCTCTCCACAGATACGCAGTATTTT. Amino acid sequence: CASSGLQGLSTDTQYF.

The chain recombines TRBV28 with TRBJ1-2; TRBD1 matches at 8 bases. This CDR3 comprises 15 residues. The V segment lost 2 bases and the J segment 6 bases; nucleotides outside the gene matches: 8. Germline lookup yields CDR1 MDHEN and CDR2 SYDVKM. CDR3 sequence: CASSLNGQGFNGYTF. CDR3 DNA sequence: TGTGCCAGCAGTTTAAACGGACAGGGTTTCAATGGCTACACCTTC.

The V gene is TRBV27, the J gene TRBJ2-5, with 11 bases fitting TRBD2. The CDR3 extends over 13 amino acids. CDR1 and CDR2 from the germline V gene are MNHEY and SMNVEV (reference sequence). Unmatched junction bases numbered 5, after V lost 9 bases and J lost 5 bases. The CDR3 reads CASTSGGGETQYF. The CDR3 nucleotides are TGTGCCAGTACTAGCGGGGGAGGGGAGACCCAGTACTTC.